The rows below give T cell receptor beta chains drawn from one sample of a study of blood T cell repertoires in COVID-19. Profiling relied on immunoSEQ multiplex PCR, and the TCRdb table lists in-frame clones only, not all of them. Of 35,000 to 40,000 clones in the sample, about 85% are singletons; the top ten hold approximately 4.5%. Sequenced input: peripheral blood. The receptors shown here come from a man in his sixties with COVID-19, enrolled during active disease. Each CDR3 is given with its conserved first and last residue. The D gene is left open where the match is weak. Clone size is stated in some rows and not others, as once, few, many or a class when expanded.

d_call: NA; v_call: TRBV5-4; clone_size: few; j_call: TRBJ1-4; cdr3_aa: CASSEGQTNNEKLFF; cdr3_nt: TGTGCCAGCAGCGAAGGACAGACCAATAATGAAAAACTGTTTTTT
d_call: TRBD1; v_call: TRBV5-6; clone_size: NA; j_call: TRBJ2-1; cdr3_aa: CASSWDRGWDEQFF; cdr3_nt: TGTGCCAGCAGTTGGGACAGGGGATGGGATGAGCAGTTCTTC
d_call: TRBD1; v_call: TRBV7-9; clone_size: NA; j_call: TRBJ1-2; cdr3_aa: CASSLGPTGGNGYTF; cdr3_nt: TGTGCCAGCAGCTTAGGCCCTACAGGGGGCAACGGCTACACCTTC
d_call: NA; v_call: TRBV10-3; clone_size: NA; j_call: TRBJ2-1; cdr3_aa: CAITGGGQKGPNEQFF; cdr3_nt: TGTGCCATCACCGGGGGTGGGCAGAAAGGACCAAATGAGCAGTTCTTC
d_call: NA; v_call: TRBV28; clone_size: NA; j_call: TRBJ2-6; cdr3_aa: CASSWAPSGANVLTF; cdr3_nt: TGTGCCAGCAGTTGGGCCCCCTCTGGGGCCAACGTCCTGACTTTC
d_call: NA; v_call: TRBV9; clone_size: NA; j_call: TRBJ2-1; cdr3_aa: CASSVSRDGGKEGYNEQFF; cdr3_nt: TGTGCCAGCAGCGTGTCTAGGGACGGCGGGAAGGAGGGCTACAATGAGCAGTTCTTC
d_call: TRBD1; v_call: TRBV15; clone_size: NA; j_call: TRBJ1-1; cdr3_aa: CATSNRGVDTEAFF; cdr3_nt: TGTGCCACCAGCAACAGGGGGGTGGACACTGAAGCTTTCTTT
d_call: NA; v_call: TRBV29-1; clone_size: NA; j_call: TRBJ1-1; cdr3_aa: CSVEQGITEAFF; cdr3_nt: TGCAGCGTCGAACAGGGCATCACTGAAGCTTTCTTT
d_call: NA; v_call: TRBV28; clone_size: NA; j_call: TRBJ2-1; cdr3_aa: CASSLGAIEEQFF; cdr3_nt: TGTGCCAGCAGTTTGGGAGCCATCGAGGAGCAGTTCTTC
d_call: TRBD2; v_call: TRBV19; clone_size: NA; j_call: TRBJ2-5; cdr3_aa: CASSIEASGRETQYF; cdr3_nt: TGTGCCAGTAGTATAGAGGCTAGCGGGAGAGAGACCCAGTACTTC
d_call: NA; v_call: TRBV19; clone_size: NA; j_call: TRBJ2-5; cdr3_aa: CASSIDVITGETQYF; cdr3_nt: TGTGCCAGTAGTATAGATGTAATCACGGGGGAGACCCAGTACTTC
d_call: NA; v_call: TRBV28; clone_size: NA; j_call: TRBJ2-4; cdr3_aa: CASIDRKEAKNIQYF; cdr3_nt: TGTGCCAGCATAGACAGAAAGGAGGCCAAAAACATTCAGTACTTC
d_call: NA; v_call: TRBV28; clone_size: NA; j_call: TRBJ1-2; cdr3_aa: CASNIAGGQRYTF; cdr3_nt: TGTGCCAGCAATATCGCCGGAGGACAGCGGTACACCTTC
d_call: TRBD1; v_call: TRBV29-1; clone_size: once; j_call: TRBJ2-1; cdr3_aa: CSVMGQAKNNEQFF; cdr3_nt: TGCAGCGTTATGGGACAGGCCAAAAACAATGAGCAGTTCTTC
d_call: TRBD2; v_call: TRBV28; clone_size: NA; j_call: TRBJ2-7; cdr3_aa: CASNLAESSYEQYF; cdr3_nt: TGTGCCAGCAACCTAGCGGAGAGCTCCTACGAGCAGTACTTC
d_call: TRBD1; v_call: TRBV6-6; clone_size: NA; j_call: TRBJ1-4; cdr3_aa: CASRGDSLDEKLFF; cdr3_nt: TGTGCCAGCAGGGGGGACAGTCTTGATGAAAAACTGTTTTTT
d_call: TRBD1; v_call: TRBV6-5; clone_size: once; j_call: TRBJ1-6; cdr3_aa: CASSNTGVDNSPLHF; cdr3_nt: TGTGCCAGCAGCAATACAGGGGTTGATAATTCACCCCTCCACTTT
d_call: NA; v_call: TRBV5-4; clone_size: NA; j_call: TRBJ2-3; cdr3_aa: CASSINTDTQYF; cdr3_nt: TGTGCCAGCAGCATAAATACAGATACGCAGTATTTT
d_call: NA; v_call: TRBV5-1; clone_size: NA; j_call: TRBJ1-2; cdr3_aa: CASSLDGGRGNYGYTF; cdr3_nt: TGCGCCAGCAGCTTGGACGGCGGGCGTGGTAACTATGGCTACACCTTC
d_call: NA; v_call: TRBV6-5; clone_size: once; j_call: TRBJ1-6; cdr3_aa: CASSYSGQINNSPLHF; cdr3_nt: TGTGCCAGCAGTTACTCAGGACAGATTAATAATTCACCCCTCCACTTT
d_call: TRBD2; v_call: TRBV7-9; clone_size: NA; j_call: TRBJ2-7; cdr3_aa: CASSLEAGESYEQYF; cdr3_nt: TGTGCCAGCAGCTTAGAGGCGGGGGAAAGCTACGAGCAGTACTTC
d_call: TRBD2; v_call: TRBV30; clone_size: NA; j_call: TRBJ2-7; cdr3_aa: CAWGTSGGVGQYF; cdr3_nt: TGTGCCTGGGGTACATCCGGGGGGGTAGGGCAGTACTTC
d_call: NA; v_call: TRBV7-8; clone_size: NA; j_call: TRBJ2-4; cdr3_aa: CASTTIQSRLGAIHPAKNIQYF; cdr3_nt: TGTGCCAGCACCACCATCCAGTCCCGTTTGGGGGCCATACATCCGGCCAAAAACATTCAGTACTTC
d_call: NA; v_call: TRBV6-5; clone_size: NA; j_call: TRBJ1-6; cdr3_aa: CASSYAERNSPLHF; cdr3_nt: TGTGCCAGCAGTTATGCTGAGAGAAATTCACCCCTCCACTTT
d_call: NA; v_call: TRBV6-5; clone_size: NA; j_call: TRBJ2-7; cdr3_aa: CASGTASAYEQYF; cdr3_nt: TGTGCCAGCGGGACAGCTAGCGCCTACGAGCAGTACTTC
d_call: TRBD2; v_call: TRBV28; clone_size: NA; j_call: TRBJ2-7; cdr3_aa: CASSLTGGSYEQYF; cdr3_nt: TGTGCCAGCAGCCTAACGGGGGGATCCTACGAGCAGTACTTC
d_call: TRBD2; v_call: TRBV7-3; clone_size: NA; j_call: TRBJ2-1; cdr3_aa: CASSPWGGEGNEQFF; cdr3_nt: TGTGCCAGCAGCCCCTGGGGGGGGGAGGGCAATGAGCAGTTCTTC
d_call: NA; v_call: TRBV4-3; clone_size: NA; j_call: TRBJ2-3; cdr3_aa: CASSQVLAADTQYF; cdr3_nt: TGCGCCAGCAGCCAAGTTTTAGCGGCAGATACGCAGTATTTT
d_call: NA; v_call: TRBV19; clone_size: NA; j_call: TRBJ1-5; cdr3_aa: CASSTRGHWDSSNQPQHF; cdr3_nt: TGTGCCAGTAGTACGAGGGGACATTGGGATTCTAGCAATCAGCCCCAGCATTTT